This record concerns one TCR beta chain sequence. This receptor's antigen is unknown. Per-nucleotide qualities are absent, and no much larger clonotype sits a single base away. As encoded in the germline V gene (reference sequence), CDR1 is SEHNR while CDR2 is FQNEAQ. The CDR3 covers 12 residues, taking in both the cysteine and the phenylalanine. Only CDR3 DNA remains: 36 bases, in frame from the first base. V is reduced by 10 bases and J by 1 base, leaving a spacing of 9 bases between them. These data come from a study of T cell changes during pregnancy in multiple sclerosis (dated by TCRdb to about 2019). For context, the study as a whole: Changes in the T cell repertoire over the course of pregnancy were examined in this study in women with multiple sclerosis.

Receptors were amplified or captured by the immunoSEQ multiplex PCR assay. TCRdb limited this immuneACCESS table to in-frame rearrangements with V and J called. A share of clones is missing; checked studies link under half to unresolved V genes, and the rest is unexplained. The sample table contains 20,000 to 25,000 clones; only one count was recorded for around 89% of them. The ten largest clones represent roughly 6.9% of the sample. This material consisted of CD8+ T cells from peripheral blood mononuclear cells, taken in the first trimester of pregnancy. The V gene is TRBV7-9 and the J gene is TRBJ2-3, with the identity of the D gene unclear. This TCR came from a female donor with multiple sclerosis, enrolled in a pregnancy study. The CDR3 region has the sequence CATESRTDTQYF. The DNA sequence follows: TGTGCCACTGAGTCCCGCACAGATACGCAGTATTTT.